These T cell receptor beta chains were read from a single sample in a study of monozygotic twins with cystic fibrosis. The method was immunoSEQ multiplex PCR; TCRdb's version includes in-frame clones alone and lacks a portion of them. This sample has around 7,500 clones, with 85% to 95% found just once. The source material was blood. These receptors were collected from a boy under 10 years old with cystic fibrosis. The CDR3 runs from the conserved cysteine through the conserved F or W. D genes are given only for firm matches. Size tells how often a clone was seen (once, few, many) or the class of an expanded clone, and some rows leave it out.

>.|TRBJ1-2|.|TRBV11-2
CASSSPNEGGSRGYTF
TGTGCCAGCAGCTCCCCAAATGAGGGGGGATCGCGGGGCTACACCTTC
>.|TRBJ2-3|.|TRBV20-1
CSATNTDTQYF
TGCAGTGCTACAAACACAGATACGCAGTATTTT
>.|TRBJ2-3|TRBD1|TRBV5-4
CASSLWTGLSDTQYF
TGTGCCAGCAGCTTGTGGACAGGGTTGTCAGATACGCAGTATTTT
>.|TRBJ1-5|.|TRBV7-8
CASSFKTDQPQHF
TGTGCCAGCAGCTTTAAAACGGATCAGCCCCAGCATTTT
>.|TRBJ2-5|.|TRBV5-6
CASSWEDRGQETQYF
TGTGCCAGCAGCTGGGAGGACCGGGGGCAAGAGACCCAGTACTTC
>.|TRBJ2-2|TRBD1|TRBV7-8
CASSRDRPTGELFF
TGTGCCAGCAGCCGGGACAGGCCCACCGGGGAGCTGTTTTTT
>.|TRBJ2-3|.|TRBV9
CASNQGTDTQYF
TGTGCCAGCAATCAGGGCACAGATACGCAGTATTTT
>.|TRBJ1-1|.|TRBV27
CASIGASRMTGGLNTEAFF
TGTGCCAGCATCGGGGCCAGCAGGATGACTGGCGGATTGAACACTGAAGCTTTCTTT
>once|TRBJ1-1|.|TRBV2
CASSGAEAFF
TGTGCCAGCAGTGGGGCTGAAGCTTTCTTT
>.|TRBJ2-1|.|TRBV7-9
CASSLFGGEQFF
TGTGCCAGCAGCTTATTCGGAGGTGAGCAGTTCTTC
>.|TRBJ1-2|TRBD1|TRBV18
CASSLGTASVNYGYTF
TGTGCCAGCTCCCTCGGGACAGCAAGTGTCAACTATGGCTACACCTTC
>.|TRBJ2-1|TRBD1|TRBV7-7
CASSPHSGTGDNEQFF
TGTGCTAGCAGCCCACACTCCGGGACAGGGGACAATGAGCAGTTCTTC
>.|TRBJ2-4|TRBD1|TRBV6-5
CASSLTGSPSIQYF
TGTGCCAGCAGCCTGACAGGGTCCCCTAGTATTCAGTACTTC
>.|TRBJ1-2|.|TRBV11-2
CASSLDLGKNYGYTF
TGTGCCAGCAGCTTAGATCTGGGGAAAAACTATGGCTACACCTTC
>few|TRBJ2-7|.|TRBV27
CASSLGSAYEQYF
TGTGCCAGCAGTTTGGGGTCTGCCTACGAGCAGTACTTC
>.|TRBJ2-7|.|TRBV18
CASSPQGGGTASYEQYF
TGTGCCAGCTCACCCCAAGGGGGCGGGACAGCCTCCTACGAGCAGTACTTC
>.|TRBJ2-3|.|TRBV9
CASSAPWTEAVDTQYF
TGTGCCAGCAGCGCTCCCTGGACAGAGGCTGTAGATACGCAGTATTTT
>.|TRBJ1-6|.|TRBV9
CASSDGDNSPLHF
TGTGCCAGCAGCGACGGGGACAATTCACCCCTCCACTTT
>.|TRBJ2-7|.|TRBV4-1
CASSQAGVRPLEQYF
TGCGCCAGCAGCCAAGCCGGGGTACGGCCACTCGAGCAGTACTTC
>.|TRBJ1-1|.|TRBV7-2
CASSLYGVPENTEAFF
TGTGCCAGCAGCTTATATGGGGTTCCGGAGAACACTGAAGCTTTCTTT